The 15 T cell receptor beta chains in this list originate from one sample, sequenced in a study of T cells in Graves' hyperthyroidism and ophthalmopathy. Using RNA transcripts as the source, TCR beta CDR3 regions were amplified. A set of HTBI primers served as the primers for a first-round RT-PCR of the TCR CDR3. TCRdb fed the multiplex PCR reads into MiXCR, producing one record per CDR3 protein. The sample lists some 98,000 distinct CDR3 sequences, around 40% occurring once. Specimen: peripheral blood or thyroid tissue (not recorded which). Receptors were obtained from a woman aged 30 to 39 with Graves' hyperthyroidism.

In this sample, this clonotype turned up many times. The V call is TRBV12-3 or TRBV12-4, the J call TRBJ2-1; no clear D. Trimming shortened V by 0 bases and J by 6 bases, and 6 bases separated the two germline ends. CDR3 length: 13 amino acids. The CDR3 region has the DNA TGTGCCAGCAGTTTAGCTAGGGCCAATGAGCAGTTCTTC. It is translated as CASSLARANEQFF.

This clonotype has ten or more counts. The V call is TRBV28, the J call TRBJ2-7; TRBD2 aligns across 7 bases. The CDR3 is 14 amino acids. The junction had 8 bases not matched to a gene; V was cut back by 7 bases and J by 2 bases. Germline V gene data show CDR1 as MDHEN and CDR2 as SYDVKM. For the CDR3, the DNA is TGTGCCAGCAACACGGGAGGTACCCCCTACGAGCAGTACTTC. It encodes CASNTGGTPYEQYF.

This clonotype came up a few times. The rearrangement links TRBV2 to TRBJ2-5; D remains unclear. The CDR3 sequence is 14 residues long. Germline CDR1 is SNHLY and CDR2 is FYNNEI. The V gene lost 4 bases and the J gene lost 1 base, with 10 bases spanning the gap. The CDR3 DNA is TGTGCCAGCAGTGCTAGATTGGCCCAAGAGACCCAGTACTTC. Translated: CASSARLAQETQYF.

Notes on this clonotype: Here the CDR3 omits its conserved ending phenylalanine or tryptophan, so a read error is the likely source. The V and J genes are TRBV9 and TRBJ1-2; TRBD1 might be the D (5 bases). CDR3 length: 15 residues. CDR1 and CDR2 (germline): SGDLS, YYNGEE. The CDR3 is CASGVDLGPNYGYTS. The CDR3 DNA is TGTGCCAGCGGCGTAGACCTGGGACCTAACTATGGCTACACCTCC.

This clonotype has ten or more counts. Here the CDR3 reads CASSSGPTQETQYF. The CDR3 coding sequence is TGTGCCAGCAGCTCTGGGCCCACACAAGAGACCCAGTACTTC. The chain carries TRBV5-8 and TRBJ2-5; D ambiguous. V was shortened by 3 bases and J by 2 bases, with 11 bases between the two germline ends. The CDR3 loop spans 14 amino acids. Germline V gene lookup returns CDR1 SGHTS and CDR2 YDEGEE.

This clonotype showed up many times. V gene TRBV20-1 combines with J gene TRBJ2-7; TRBD2 matches at 7 bases. This CDR3 comprises 15 residues. Trimming cost V 5 bases and J 0 bases; bases outside gene matches: 10. Germline assignment: CDR1 DFQATT and CDR2 SNEGSKA (reference sequence). CDR3 sequence reads: CSAPDIGRDSYEQYF. Here the CDR3 DNA reads TGCAGTGCTCCCGACATTGGGAGGGACTCCTACGAGCAGTACTTC.

V gene TRBV9 combines with J gene TRBJ1-5; D may be TRBD1 (6 bases). CDR3 length: 15 residues. V gave up 3 bases and J gave up 4 bases, with 14 bases separating them. Germline V gene lookup returns CDR1 SGDLS and CDR2 YYNGEE. The CDR3 is CASSGGGARNQPQHF. CDR3 DNA: TGTGCCAGCAGCGGAGGGGGGGCCCGTAATCAGCCCCAGCATTTT.

In its sample, this clonotype was seen many times. The chain couples TRBV6-1 to TRBJ1-3; D is unclear. V lost 3 bases and J 4 bases, leaving 10 bases between the germline ends. The length of the CDR3 is 14 residues. Germline assignment: CDR1 MNHNS and CDR2 SASEGT. The CDR3 sequence is CASSDHFPGNTIYF. The CDR3 bases are TGTGCCAGCAGTGACCACTTCCCCGGAAACACCATATATTTT.

This clonotype has a count of ten or more. This chain links TRBV4-1 with TRBJ1-1; tentatively, D is TRBD1 (6 bases). The CDR3 is made up of 15 amino acids. Trimming left V 7 bases short and J 3 bases short, with 18 bases between. Germline values: CDR1 MGHRA, CDR2 YSYEKL. The CDR3 loop reads CASTPRPQGYTEAFF. CDR3 in DNA: TGCGCCAGCACCCCAAGACCACAGGGCTACACTGAAGCTTTCTTT.

At least ten counts were recorded for this clonotype. This chain joins TRBV7-2 and TRBJ2-7, with 10 bases that match TRBD1. The V and J ends lost 5 bases and 0 bases, in that order; junction bases with no gene match: 4. There are 15 residues in the CDR3. CDR1 is SGHTA, CDR2 FQGNSA, per germline. The CDR3 protein is CASSMGQGSSYEQYF. The CDR3 DNA follows: TGTGCCAGCAGCATGGGACAGGGGAGCTCCTACGAGCAGTACTTC.

This clonotype has a count of ten or more. The rearrangement joins TRBV20-1 to TRBJ2-6; D not resolved. Germline CDR1 and CDR2: DFQATT and SNEGSKA (reference sequence). This CDR3 is 14 amino acids long. With 6 bases removed from V and 2 bases from J, the gap between germline ends came to 11 bases. CDR3 DNA: TGCAGTGCCCAAGTAGTCGCTGGGGCCAACGTCCTGACTTTC. Its protein product is CSAQVVAGANVLTF.

For this clonotype: An end of the junction differs from the germline gene, which may be a read error. The CDR3 DNA sequence: TGTGCCAGCAGGATTCTGGGGAGGTCAGCTCATAAGTCACCCCTCCACTTT. As protein: CASRILGRSAHKSPLHF. The rearrangement joins TRBV2 to TRBJ1-6; D gene ambiguous. Germline V gives CDR1 SNHLY, CDR2 FYNNEI. The CDR3 totals 17 residues.

This clonotype was seen ten or more times. The CDR3 protein is CASSFYLAGETQYF. The CDR3 DNA follows: TGTGCCAGCAGCTTCTACCTAGCGGGAGAGACCCAGTACTTC. This sequence joins TRBV7-2 and TRBJ2-5, with 8 bases identical to TRBD2. CDR3 length equals 14 residues. CDR1 and CDR2 (germline): SGHTA, FQGNSA. V gave up 3 bases and J gave up 4 bases; unmatched junction bases: 4.

This clonotype was counted at least ten times. The rearrangement uses TRBV5-1 and TRBJ2-2; D may match TRBD1 or TRBD2 (5 bases each). Germline CDR1 SGHRS, CDR2 YFSETQ. The CDR3 totals 17 residues. V was cut by 3 bases and J by 7 bases, with 22 bases left in between. CDR3 residues: CASSSYQIRGPYGELFF. CDR3 nucleotides: TGCGCCAGCAGCTCCTACCAAATCCGGGGCCCCTACGGGGAGCTGTTTTTT.

This clonotype showed up many times. The V gene is TRBV6-5, the J gene TRBJ2-7; the match to TRBD2 covers 10 bases. V lost 5 bases and J lost 5; bases outside the gene matches: 9. CDR1 and CDR2 (germline): MNHEY, SVGAGI. CDR3 size: 15 residues. DNA for the CDR3: TGTGCCAGCAGTCCCAAGACTAGCGGGTCCGACGAGCAGTACTTC. This translates into CASSPKTSGSDEQYF.